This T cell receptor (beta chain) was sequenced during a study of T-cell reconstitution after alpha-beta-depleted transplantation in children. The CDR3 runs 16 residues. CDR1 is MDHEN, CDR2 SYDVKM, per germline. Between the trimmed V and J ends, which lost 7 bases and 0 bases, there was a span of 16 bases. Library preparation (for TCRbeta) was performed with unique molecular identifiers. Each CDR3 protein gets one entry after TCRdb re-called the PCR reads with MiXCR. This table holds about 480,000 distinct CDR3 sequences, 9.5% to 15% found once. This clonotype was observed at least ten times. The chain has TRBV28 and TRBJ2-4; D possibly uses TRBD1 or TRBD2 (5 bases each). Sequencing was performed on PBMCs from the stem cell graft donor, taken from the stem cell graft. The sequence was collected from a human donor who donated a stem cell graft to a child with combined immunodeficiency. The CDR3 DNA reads TGTGCCAGCACCCCGGGGCAGTCCCTAGCCAAAAACATTCAGTACTTC. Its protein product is CASTPGQSLAKNIQYF.